This T cell receptor (beta chain) appears in the sequencing data of a study of spatial heterogeneity in lung cancer (dated by TCRdb to 2018 to 2020). Regarding the complete study: Donors were over 60 patients with early-stage, untreated non-small cell lung cancer from the lung TRACERx cohort. Follow-up PBMC samples were sequenced whenever available, with the median time to follow-up being two to three years after resection. Beta-chain transcripts were consistently detected in greater numbers than alpha-chain transcripts, which likely reflects a higher abundance of beta-chain transcripts. In the raw uncorrected reads, each unique combination of TCR and UMI appeared more than ten times on average. TCR alpha and beta repertoires were quantitatively compared across multiple tumor regions, matched nontumor lung and blood in non-small cell lung cancer. TCR repertoire features were related to nonsynonymous mutation counts determined by whole-exome sequencing of tumor tissue. At surgery, both alpha and beta chains were TCR-sequenced in about 200 tumor regions, fewer than 80 matched nontumor lung samples and 56 PBMC samples. General findings and caveats noted by the study authors: Only 15 or so patients were included in comparisons of baseline and follow-up blood repertoires. Ubiquitous expanded tumor TCRs were detected in blood more often at tumor resection than at routine follow-up. Additional single-cell paired TCR alpha and beta sequencing was considered necessary to confirm, at a functional level, the hypothesis that regional TCRs recognize regional mutations.

In the paper's terms, the time point label means: blood at routine non-recurrence follow-up after resection. Without any cell sorting, TCR sequencing was performed on whole RNA extracted either from tumor and nontumor lung tissue or from cryopreserved PBMC samples. Patients were selected for TCR sequencing only if sufficient RNA was available from at least two tumor regions. A word on this clonotype: This receptor's antigen is unknown. No much larger clonotype is one base removed from it; base qualities were not supplied.

The library was prepared using 5' RACE. The sequencing machine was a NextSeq 500. The TCR library protocol attached a unique molecular identifier to each TCR cDNA molecule to allow correction of PCR and sequencing errors. The authors' analysis ran thus. TCR identification, UMI-based error correction and CDR3 extraction were all carried out with Decombinator tools. Expanded TCRs were defined as those above a frequency of 2 per 1,000, corresponding to the top 1% of the tumor frequency distribution. Each repertoire was subsampled 100 times to 5,000 TCRs, after which Renyi diversity was computed with the R vegan package. To build CDR3 similarity networks, amino acid triplet string-kernel similarity was used, and CDR3s were connected when their pairwise similarity was above 0.82. TCRdb reprocessing: public reads trimmed at Q25 with fastp, clones called with MiXCR, in-frame beta chains kept. Every entry covers one CDR3 protein and lists the most common genes and DNA from its rows. V and J calls and clone size were set by TCRdb, not the authors. The sample contains more than 95,000 distinct CDR3 sequences, 12% of them found a single time. The ten most abundant clones make up over 15% of the sample.

The germline V end is reduced by 8 bases and the J end by 4 bases; junction bases left unmatched: 4. CDR1 and CDR2 are read off the germline V gene as SGHTA and FQGNSA. From the cysteine through the phenylalanine, the CDR3 covers 13 amino acids. Only the CDR3 DNA stays, 39 bases, in frame from base 1. The chain links TRBV7-2 with TRBJ1-4; TRBD1 fits 7 bases in the junction. The receptor was derived from a male donor with early-stage non-small cell lung cancer. Material: PBMCs, obtained at follow-up. The CDR3 has the sequence CASGRDSNEKLFF. The nucleotide sequence reads as follows: TGTGCCAGCGGCCGGGACAGTAATGAAAAACTGTTTTTT.